The source of this T cell receptor (beta chain) is a study of CD8 T cells in Susac syndrome. Random hexamers were used to reverse transcribe 0.5 to 1 ug of RNA. TCRdb re-derived calls from the immunoSEQ multiplex PCR reads in MiXCR, one entry per CDR3 protein. The sample holds about 250,000 distinct CDR3 sequences, about 93% seen once. CDR3 length: 13 amino acids. V lost 3 bases and J 6 bases, leaving 9 bases between the germline ends. From germline, CDR1 is MNHNS and CDR2 SASEGT. From blood CD8+ and CD4+ T cells, the TCR beta chain was sequenced. The study used treatment-naive patients who had stable or active relapsing-remitting disease as multiple sclerosis controls.

Material for sequencing was CD4+ T cells from PBMCs. The clonotype originates from a human donor with multiple sclerosis. The chain is built from TRBV6-1 and TRBJ1-5, with D hard to call. The CDR3 reads CASSDYERQPQHF. The CDR3 bases are TGTGCCAGCAGTGACTACGAACGTCAGCCCCAGCATTTT.